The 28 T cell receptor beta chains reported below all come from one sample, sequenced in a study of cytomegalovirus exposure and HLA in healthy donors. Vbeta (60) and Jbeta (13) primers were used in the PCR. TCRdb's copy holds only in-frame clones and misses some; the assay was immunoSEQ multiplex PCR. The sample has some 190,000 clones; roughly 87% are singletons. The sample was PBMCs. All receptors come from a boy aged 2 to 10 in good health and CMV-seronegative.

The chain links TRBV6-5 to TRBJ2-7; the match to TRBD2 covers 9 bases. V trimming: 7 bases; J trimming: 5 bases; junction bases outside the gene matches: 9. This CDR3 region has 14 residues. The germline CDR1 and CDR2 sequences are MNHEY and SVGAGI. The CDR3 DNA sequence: TGTGCCAGCATCCAAAGCGGGGGGATAAACGAGCAGTACTTC. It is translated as CASIQSGGINEQYF.

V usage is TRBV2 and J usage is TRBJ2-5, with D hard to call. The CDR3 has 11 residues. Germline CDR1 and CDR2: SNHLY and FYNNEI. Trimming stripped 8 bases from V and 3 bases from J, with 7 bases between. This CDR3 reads CASRREETQYF. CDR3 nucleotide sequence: TGTGCCAGCCGCCGGGAAGAGACCCAGTACTTC.

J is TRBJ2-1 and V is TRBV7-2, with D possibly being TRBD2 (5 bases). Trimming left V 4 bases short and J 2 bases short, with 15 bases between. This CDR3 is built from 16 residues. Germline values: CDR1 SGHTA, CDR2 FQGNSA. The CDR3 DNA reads TGTGCCAGCAGCTCATCGGAGGAAAGGCCCTACAATGAGCAGTTCTTC. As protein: CASSSSEERPYNEQFF.

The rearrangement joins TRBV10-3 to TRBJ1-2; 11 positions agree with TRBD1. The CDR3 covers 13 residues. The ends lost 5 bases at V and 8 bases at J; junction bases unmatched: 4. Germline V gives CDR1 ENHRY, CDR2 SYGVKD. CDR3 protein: CAISRGQGAGYTF. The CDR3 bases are TGTGCCATCAGTCGCGGACAGGGGGCCGGCTACACCTTC.

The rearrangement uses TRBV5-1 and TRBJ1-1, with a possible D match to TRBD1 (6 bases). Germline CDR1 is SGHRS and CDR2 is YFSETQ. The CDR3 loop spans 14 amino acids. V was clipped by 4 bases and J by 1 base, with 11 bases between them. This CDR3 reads CASSLLGQNTEAFF. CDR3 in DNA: TGCGCCAGCAGCCTCTTGGGACAGAACACTGAAGCTTTCTTT. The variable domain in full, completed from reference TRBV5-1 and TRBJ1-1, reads KAGVTQTPRYLIKTRGQQVTLSCSPISGHRSVSWYQQTPGQGLQFLFEYFSETQRNKGNFPGRFSGRQFSNSRSEMNVSTLELGDSALYLCASSLLGQNTEAFFGQGTRLTVV.

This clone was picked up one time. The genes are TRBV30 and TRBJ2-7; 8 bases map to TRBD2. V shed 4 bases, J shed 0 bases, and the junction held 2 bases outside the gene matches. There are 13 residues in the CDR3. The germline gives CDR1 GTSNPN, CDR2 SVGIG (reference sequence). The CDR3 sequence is CAWMRGASYEQYF. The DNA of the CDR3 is TGTGCCTGGATGCGGGGGGCCTCCTACGAGCAGTACTTC.

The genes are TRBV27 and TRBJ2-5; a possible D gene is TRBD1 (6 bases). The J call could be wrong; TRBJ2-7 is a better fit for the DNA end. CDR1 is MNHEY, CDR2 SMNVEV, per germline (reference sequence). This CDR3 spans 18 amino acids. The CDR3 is CASSLYPPGVALVYEQYF. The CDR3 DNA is TGTGCCAGCAGTTTATACCCCCCAGGGGTTGCCTTAGTCTACGAGCAGTACTTC.

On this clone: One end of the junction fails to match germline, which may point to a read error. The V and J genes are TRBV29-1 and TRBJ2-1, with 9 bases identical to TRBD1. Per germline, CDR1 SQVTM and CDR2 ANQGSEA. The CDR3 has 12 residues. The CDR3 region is CSVGGQGPVSLF. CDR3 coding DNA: TGCAGCGTTGGGGGACAGGGCCCTGTATCCCTCTTC.

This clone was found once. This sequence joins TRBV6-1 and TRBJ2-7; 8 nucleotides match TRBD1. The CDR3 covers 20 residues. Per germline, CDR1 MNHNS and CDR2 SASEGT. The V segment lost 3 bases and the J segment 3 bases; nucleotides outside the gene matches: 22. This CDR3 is CASSDPSGRQGSSLIYEQYF. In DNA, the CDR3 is TGTGCCAGCAGTGACCCTTCAGGTAGACAGGGGTCATCCCTAATCTACGAGCAGTACTTC.

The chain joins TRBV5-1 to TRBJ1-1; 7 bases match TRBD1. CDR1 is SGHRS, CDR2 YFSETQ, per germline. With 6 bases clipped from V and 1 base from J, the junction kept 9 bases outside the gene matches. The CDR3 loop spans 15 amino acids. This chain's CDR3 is CASTDPGGQNTEAFF. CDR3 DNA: TGCGCCAGCACTGATCCAGGGGGACAGAACACTGAAGCTTTCTTT.

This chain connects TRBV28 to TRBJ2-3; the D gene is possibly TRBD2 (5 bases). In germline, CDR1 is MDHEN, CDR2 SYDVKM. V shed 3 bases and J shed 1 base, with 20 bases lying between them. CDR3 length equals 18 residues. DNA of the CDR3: TGTGCCAGCAGTTTTCTTGTGGGAGTAGCTAAACGCACAGATACGCAGTATTTT. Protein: CASSFLVGVAKRTDTQYF. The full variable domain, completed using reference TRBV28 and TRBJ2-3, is DVKVTQSSRYLVKRTGEKVFLECVQDMDHENMFWYRQDPGLGLRLIYFSYDVKMKEKGDIPEGYSVSREKKERFSLILESASTNQTSMYLCASSFLVGVAKRTDTQYFGPGTRLTVL.

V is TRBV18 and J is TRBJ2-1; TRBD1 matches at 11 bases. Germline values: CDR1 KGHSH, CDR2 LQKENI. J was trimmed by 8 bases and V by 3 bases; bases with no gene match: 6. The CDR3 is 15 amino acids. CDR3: CASSPGQGASYEQFF. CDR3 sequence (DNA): TGTGCCAGCTCACCTGGACAGGGGGCTAGCTATGAGCAGTTCTTC.

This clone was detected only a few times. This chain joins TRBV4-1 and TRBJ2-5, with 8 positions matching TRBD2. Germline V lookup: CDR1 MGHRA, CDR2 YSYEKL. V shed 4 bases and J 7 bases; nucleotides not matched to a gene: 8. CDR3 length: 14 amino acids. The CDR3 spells CASSPRGLAGTQYF. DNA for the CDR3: TGCGCCAGCAGCCCGCGGGGTCTAGCGGGGACCCAGTACTTC.

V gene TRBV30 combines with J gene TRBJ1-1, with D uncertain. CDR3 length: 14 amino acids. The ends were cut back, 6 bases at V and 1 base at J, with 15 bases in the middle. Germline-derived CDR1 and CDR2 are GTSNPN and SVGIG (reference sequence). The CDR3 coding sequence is TGTGCCTGCACAATTTGGAGCACGAACACTGAAGCTTTCTTT. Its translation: CACTIWSTNTEAFF.

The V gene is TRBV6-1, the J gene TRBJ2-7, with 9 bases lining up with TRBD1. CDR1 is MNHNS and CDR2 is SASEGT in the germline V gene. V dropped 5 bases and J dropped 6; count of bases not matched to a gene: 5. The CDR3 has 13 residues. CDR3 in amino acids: CASSSQTGGEQYF. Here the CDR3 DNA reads TGTGCCAGCAGTTCCCAGACAGGGGGCGAGCAGTACTTC.

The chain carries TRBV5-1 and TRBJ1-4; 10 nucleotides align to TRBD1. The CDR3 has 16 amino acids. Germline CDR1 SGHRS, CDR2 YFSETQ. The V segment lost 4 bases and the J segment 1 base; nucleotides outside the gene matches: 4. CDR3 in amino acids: CASSVGDRGTNEKLFF. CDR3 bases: TGCGCCAGCAGCGTAGGGGACAGGGGAACTAATGAAAAACTGTTTTTT.

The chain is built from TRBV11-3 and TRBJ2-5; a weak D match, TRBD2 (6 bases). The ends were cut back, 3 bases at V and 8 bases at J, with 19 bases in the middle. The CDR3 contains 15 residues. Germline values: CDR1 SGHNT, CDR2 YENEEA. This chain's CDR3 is CASSFPIPLGRTQYF. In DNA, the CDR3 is TGTGCCAGCAGCTTTCCGATACCCCTCGGGAGAACCCAGTACTTC.

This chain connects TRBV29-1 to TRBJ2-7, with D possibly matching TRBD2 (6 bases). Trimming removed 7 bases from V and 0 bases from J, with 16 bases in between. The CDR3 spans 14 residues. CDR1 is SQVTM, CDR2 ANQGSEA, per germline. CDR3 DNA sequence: TGCAGCGGACCAAACACGGACTACTCCTACGAGCAGTACTTC. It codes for CSGPNTDYSYEQYF.

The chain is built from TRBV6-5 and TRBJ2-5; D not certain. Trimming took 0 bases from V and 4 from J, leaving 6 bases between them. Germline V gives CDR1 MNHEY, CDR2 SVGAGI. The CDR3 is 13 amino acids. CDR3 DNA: TGTGCCAGCAGTTACTCGAGGAGAGAGACCCAGTACTTC. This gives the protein CASSYSRRETQYF.

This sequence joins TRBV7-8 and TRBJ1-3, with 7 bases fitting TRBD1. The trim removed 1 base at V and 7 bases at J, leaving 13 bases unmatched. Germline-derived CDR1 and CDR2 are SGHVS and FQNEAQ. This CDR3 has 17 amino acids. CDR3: CASSLVGGQVFGNTIYF. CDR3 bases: TGTGCCAGCAGCTTAGTAGGAGGACAGGTCTTTGGGAACACCATATATTTT.

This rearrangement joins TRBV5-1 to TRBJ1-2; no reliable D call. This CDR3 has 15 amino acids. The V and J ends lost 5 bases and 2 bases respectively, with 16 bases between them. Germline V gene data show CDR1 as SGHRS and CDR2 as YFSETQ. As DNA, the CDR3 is TGCGCCAGCAGAGAGGCGGACGGGAGAAACTATGGCTACACCTTC. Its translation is CASREADGRNYGYTF.

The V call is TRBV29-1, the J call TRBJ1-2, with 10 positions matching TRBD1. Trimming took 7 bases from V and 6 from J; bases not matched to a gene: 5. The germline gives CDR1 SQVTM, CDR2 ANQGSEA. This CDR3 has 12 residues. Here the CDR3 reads CSAVTGGNGYTF. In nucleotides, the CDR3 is TGCAGCGCCGTGACAGGGGGCAATGGCTACACCTTC.

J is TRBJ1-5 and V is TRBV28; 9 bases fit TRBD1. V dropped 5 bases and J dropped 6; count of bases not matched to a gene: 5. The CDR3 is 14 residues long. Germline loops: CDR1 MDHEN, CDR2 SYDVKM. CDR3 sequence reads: CASSGTGYSQPQHF. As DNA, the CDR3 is TGTGCCAGCAGTGGGACAGGGTATAGTCAGCCCCAGCATTTT.

The CDR3 region is CAWSVMRDRNTIYF. The CDR3, as DNA: TGTGCCTGGAGTGTAATGAGGGACAGAAACACCATATATTTT. The V call is TRBV30, the J call TRBJ1-3; maybe TRBD1 (6 bases). Per germline, CDR1 GTSNPN and CDR2 SVGIG (reference sequence). The ends were cut back, 0 bases at V and 5 bases at J, with 11 bases in the middle. The CDR3 is made up of 14 amino acids. Supplemented by reference TRBV30 and TRBJ1-3, the full variable domain reads SQTIHQWPATLVQPVGSPLSLECTVEGTSNPNLYWYRQAAGRGLQLLFYSVGIGQISSEVPQNLSASRPQDRQFILSSKKLLLSDSGFYLCAWSVMRDRNTIYFGEGSWLTVV.

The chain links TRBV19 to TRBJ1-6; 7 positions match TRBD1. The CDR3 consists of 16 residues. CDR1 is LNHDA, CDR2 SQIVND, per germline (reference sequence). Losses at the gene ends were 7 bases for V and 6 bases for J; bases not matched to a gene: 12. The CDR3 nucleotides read TGTGCCAGTACCCCGGGGGAAGGGGGCGCTAATTCACCCCTCCACTTT. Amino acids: CASTPGEGGANSPLHF.

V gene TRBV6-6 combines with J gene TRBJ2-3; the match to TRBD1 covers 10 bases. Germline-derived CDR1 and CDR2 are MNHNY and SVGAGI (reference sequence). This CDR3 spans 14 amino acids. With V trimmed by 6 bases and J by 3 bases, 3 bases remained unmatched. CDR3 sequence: CASRRTGGTDTQYF. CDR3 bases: TGTGCCAGCAGGAGGACAGGGGGGACAGATACGCAGTATTTT.

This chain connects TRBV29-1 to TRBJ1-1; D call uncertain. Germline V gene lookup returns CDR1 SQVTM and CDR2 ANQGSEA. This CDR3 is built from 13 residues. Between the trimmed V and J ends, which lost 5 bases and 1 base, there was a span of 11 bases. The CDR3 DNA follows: TGCAGCGTTATTAAGGAGAGGAACACTGAAGCTTTCTTT. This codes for CSVIKERNTEAFF.

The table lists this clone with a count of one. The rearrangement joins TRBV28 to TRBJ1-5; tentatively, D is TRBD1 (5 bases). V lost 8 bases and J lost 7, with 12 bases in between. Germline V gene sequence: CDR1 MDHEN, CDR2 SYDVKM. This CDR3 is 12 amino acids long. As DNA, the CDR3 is TGTGCCAGCTTCGACCGGGGGCAGCCCCAGCATTTT. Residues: CASFDRGQPQHF. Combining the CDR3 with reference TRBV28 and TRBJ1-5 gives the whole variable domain DVKVTQSSRYLVKRTGEKVFLECVQDMDHENMFWYRQDPGLGLRLIYFSYDVKMKEKGDIPEGYSVSREKKERFSLILESASTNQTSMYLCASFDRGQPQHFGDGTRLSIL.